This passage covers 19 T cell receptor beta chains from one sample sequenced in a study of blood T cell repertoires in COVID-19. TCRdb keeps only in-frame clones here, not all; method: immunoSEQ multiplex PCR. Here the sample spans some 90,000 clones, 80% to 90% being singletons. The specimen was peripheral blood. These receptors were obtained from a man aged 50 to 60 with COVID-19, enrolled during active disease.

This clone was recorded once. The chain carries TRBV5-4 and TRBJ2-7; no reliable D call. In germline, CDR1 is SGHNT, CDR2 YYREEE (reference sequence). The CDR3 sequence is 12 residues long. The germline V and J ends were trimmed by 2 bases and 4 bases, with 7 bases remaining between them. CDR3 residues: CASSFERYEQYF. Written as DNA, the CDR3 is TGTGCCAGCAGCTTTGAGCGATACGAGCAGTACTTC.

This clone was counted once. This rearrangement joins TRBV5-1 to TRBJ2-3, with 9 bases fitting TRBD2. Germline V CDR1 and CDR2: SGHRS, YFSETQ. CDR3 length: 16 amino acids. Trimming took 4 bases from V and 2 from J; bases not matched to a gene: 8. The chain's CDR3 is CASSTGAGGHTDTQYF. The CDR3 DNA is TGCGCCAGCAGCACAGGAGCGGGGGGCCACACAGATACGCAGTATTTT.

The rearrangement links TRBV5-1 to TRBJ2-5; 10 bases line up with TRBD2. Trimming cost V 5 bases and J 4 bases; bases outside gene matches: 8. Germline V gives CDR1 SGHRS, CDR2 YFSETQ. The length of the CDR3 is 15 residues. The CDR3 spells CASRAASGGVETQYF. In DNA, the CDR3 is TGCGCCAGCAGAGCCGCTAGCGGGGGCGTAGAGACCCAGTACTTC.

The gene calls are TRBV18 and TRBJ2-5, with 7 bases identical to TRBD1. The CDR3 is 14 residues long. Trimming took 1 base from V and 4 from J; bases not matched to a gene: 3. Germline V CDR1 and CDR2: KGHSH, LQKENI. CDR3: CASSPLQGRETQYF. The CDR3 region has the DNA TGTGCCAGCTCACCACTACAGGGGCGAGAGACCCAGTACTTC.

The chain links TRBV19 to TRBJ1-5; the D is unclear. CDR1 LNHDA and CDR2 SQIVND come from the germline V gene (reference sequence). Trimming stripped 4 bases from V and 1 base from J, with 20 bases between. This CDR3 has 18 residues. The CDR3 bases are TGTGCCAGTAGTACTAGCCGGCGGTCCCCTGGGAGCAATCAGCCCCAGCATTTT. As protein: CASSTSRRSPGSNQPQHF.

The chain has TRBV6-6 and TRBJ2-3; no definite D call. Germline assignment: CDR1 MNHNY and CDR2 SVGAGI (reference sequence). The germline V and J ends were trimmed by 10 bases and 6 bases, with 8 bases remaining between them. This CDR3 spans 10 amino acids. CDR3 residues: CATSPDTQYF. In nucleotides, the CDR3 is TGTGCCACGAGTCCGGATACGCAGTATTTT.

CDR3 nucleotides: TGTGCCAGCAGTTTAGCAGAGTCGGGGGAGCTGTTTTTT. It encodes CASSLAESGELFF. J is TRBJ2-2 and V is TRBV12-3 or TRBV12-4, with D hard to call. This CDR3 comprises 13 residues. The germline V and J ends were trimmed by 0 bases and 8 bases, with 7 bases remaining between them.

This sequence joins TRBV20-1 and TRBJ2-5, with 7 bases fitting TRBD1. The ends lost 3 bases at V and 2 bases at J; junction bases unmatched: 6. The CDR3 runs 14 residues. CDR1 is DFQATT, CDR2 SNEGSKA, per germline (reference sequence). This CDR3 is CSASKAGGQETQYF. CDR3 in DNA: TGCAGTGCTAGTAAGGCAGGGGGTCAAGAGACCCAGTACTTC.

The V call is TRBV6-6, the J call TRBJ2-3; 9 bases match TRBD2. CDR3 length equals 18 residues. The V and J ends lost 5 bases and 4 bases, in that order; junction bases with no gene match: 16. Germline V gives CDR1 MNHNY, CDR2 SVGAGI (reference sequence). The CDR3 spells CASSPPGLRGGPPDTQYF. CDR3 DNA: TGTGCCAGCAGTCCCCCGGGGTTGCGGGGGGGCCCCCCAGATACGCAGTATTTT.

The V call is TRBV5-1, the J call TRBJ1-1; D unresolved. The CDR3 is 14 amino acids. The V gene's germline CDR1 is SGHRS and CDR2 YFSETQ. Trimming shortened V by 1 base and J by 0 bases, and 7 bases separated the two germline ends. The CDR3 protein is CASSLTELNTEAFF. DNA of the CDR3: TGCGCCAGCAGCTTGACAGAGCTGAACACTGAAGCTTTCTTT.

In DNA, the CDR3 is TGTGCCAGCAGCTTGACAGGGGGCGTTTTGAACACTGAAGCTTTCTTT. Translated, it gives CASSLTGGVLNTEAFF. This sequence joins TRBV5-5 and TRBJ1-1; 9 nucleotides agree with TRBD1. This CDR3 is built from 16 residues. Trimming took 1 base from V and 0 from J; bases not matched to a gene: 4. Germline lookup yields CDR1 SGHKS and CDR2 YYEKEE (reference sequence).

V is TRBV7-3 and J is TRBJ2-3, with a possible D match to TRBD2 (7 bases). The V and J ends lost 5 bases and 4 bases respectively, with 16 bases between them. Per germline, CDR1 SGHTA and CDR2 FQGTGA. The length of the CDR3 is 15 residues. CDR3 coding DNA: TGTGCCAGCAGCCCGGGGGGCTTGGGCGCAGATACGCAGTATTTT. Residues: CASSPGGLGADTQYF. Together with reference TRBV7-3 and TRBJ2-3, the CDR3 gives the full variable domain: GAGVSQTPSNKVTEKGKYVELRCDPISGHTALYWYRQSLGQGPEFLIYFQGTGAADDSGLPNDRFFAVRPEGSVSTLKIQRTERGDSAVYLCASSPGGLGADTQYFGPGTRLTVL.

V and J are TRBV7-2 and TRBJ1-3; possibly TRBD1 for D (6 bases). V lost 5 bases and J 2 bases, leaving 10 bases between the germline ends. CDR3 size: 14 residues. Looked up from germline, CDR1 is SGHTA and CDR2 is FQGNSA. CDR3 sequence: CASSADRTGNTIYF. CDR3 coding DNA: TGTGCCAGCAGCGCGGACAGAACTGGAAACACCATATATTTT.

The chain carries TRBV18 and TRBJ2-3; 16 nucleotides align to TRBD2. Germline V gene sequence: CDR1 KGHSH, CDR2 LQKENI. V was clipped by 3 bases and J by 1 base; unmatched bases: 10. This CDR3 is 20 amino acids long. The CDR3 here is CASSPRGTSGGAWGTDTQYF. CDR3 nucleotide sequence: TGTGCCAGCTCACCCCGCGGGACTAGCGGGGGGGCATGGGGCACAGATACGCAGTATTTT.

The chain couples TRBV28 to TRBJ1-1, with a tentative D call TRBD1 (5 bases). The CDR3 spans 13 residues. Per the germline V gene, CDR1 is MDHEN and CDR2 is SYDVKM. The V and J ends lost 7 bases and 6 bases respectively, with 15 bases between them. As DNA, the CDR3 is TGTGCCAGCAACCCAATCAGGGATTCTGAAGCTTTCTTT. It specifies CASNPIRDSEAFF.

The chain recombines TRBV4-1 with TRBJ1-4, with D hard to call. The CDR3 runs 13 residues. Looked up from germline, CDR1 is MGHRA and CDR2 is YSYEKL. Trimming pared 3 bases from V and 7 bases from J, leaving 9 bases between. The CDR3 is CASSQISGEKLFF. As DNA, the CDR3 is TGCGCCAGCAGCCAGATTTCAGGTGAAAAACTGTTTTTT.

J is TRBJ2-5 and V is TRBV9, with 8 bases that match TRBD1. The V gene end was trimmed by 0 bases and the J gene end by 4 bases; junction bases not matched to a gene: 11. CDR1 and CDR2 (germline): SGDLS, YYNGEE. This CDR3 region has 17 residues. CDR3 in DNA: TGTGCCAGCAGCGTAGAATCTGGACAGGGAGGACGAGAGACCCAGTACTTC. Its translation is CASSVESGQGGRETQYF.

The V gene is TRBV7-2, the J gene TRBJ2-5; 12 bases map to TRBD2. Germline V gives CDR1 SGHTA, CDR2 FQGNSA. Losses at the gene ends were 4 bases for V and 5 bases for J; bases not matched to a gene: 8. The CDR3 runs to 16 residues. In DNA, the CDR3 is TGTGCCAGCAGCTCAACTAGCGGGGGGCGTGTGGAGACCCAGTACTTC. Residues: CASSSTSGGRVETQYF.

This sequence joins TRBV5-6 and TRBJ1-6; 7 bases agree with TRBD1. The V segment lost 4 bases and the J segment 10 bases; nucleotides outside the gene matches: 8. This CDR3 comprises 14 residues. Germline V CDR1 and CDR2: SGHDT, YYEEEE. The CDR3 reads CASSTRTGFSPLHF. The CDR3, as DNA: TGTGCCAGCAGCACCAGGACAGGTTTCTCACCCCTCCACTTT.